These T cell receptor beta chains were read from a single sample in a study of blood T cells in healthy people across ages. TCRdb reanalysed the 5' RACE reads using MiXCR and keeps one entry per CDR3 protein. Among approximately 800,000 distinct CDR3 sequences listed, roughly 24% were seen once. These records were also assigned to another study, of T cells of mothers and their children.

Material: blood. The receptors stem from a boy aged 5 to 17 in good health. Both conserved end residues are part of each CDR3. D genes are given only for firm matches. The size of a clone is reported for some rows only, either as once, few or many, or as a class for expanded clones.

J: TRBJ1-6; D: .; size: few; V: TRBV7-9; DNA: TGTGCCAGCAGCTTAACCGGCTCGGACCGAAATTCACCCCTCCACTTT; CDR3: CASSLTGSDRNSPLHF
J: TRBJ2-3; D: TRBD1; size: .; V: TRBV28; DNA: TGTGCCAGCACCCCGGGACAGGGTCAAGATGCGCAGTATTTT; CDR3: CASTPGQGQDAQYF
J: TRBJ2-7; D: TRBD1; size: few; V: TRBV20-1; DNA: TGCAGTGCCAACCGGGACAGGGGGCTCTACGAGCAGTACTTC; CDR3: CSANRDRGLYEQYF
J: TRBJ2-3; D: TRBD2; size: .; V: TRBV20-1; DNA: TGCAGTGCTAGAGAGTTGCGGGGGGGCCGTACGCAGTATTTT; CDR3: CSARELRGGRTQYF
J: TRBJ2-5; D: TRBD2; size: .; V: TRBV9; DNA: TGTGCCAGCAGCGTAGGGCCCAAGAGTAGCGGGGGGGCCCCAGAGACCCAGTACTTC; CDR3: CASSVGPKSSGGAPETQYF
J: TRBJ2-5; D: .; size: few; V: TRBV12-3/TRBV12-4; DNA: TGTGCCAGCAGTTTGTCGGTTGAGACCCAGTACTTC; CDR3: CASSLSVETQYF
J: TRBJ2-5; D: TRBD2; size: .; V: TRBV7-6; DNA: TGTGCCAGCAGCCCCCGATGGGAATTCGGGGGGGAGACCCAGTACTTC; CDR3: CASSPRWEFGGETQYF
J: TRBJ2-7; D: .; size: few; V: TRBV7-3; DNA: TGTGCCAGCAGCTTAGGAGGTTCGGGGATGGGCGAGCAGTACTTC; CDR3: CASSLGGSGMGEQYF
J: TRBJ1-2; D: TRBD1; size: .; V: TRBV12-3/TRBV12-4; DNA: TGTGCCAGCAGTTTAGGAGGCAGGGGGTATGGCTACACCTTC; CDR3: CASSLGGRGYGYTF
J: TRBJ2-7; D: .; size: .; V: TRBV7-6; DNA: TGTGCCAGCAGCTTAGCGGGTGGCAGTACCTACGAGCAGTACTTC; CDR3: CASSLAGGSTYEQYF
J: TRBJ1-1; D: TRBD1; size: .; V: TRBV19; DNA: TGTGCCAGTAGTACAGGGGGGATTGAAGCTTTCTTT; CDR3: CASSTGGIEAFF
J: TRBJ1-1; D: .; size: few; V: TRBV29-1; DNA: TGCAGCGTTGACAGGGCCACTGAAGCTTTCTTT; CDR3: CSVDRATEAFF
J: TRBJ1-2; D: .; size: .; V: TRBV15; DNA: TGTGCCACCACCCAGGGCCGCTATGGCTACACCTTC; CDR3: CATTQGRYGYTF
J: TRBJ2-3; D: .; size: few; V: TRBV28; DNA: TGTGCCAGCACCACAGGAAGCACAGATACGCAGTATTTT; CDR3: CASTTGSTDTQYF
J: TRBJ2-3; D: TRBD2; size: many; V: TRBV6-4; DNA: TGTGCCAGCAGTGCCGGGACTAGCGGGGTGACAGATACGCAGTATTTT; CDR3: CASSAGTSGVTDTQYF
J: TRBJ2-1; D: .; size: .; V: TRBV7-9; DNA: TGTGCCAGCAGTCCCACCCGGGGGACGCAGTTCTTC; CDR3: CASSPTRGTQFF
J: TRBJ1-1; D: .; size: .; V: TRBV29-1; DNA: TGCAGCGAAATGGGCAGGGGTCGCACTGAAGCTTTCTTT; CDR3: CSEMGRGRTEAFF
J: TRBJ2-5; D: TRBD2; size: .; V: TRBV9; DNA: TGTGCCAGCAGCCGATACTTGGGTAGCGGGGAGGAAGAGACCCAGTACTTC; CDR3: CASSRYLGSGEEETQYF
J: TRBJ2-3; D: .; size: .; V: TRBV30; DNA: TGTGCCTGGAGTTCCGGGACATCGAGAGCCGGGCAGTATTTT; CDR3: CAWSSGTSRAGQYF
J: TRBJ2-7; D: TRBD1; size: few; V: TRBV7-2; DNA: TGTGCCAGCAGGAGACAGGGCGTCTCCGAGCAGTACTTC; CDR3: CASRRQGVSEQYF
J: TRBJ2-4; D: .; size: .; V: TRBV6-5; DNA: TGTGCCAGCAGTTATGTTAGGATGTCGGCCAAAAACATTCAGTACTTC; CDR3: CASSYVRMSAKNIQYF
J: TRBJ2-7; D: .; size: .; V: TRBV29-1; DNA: TGCAGCGTTGTCCTGAACCCGCTAACGGAGCAGTACTTC; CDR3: CSVVLNPLTEQYF
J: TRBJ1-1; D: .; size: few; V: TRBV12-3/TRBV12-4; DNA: TGTGCCAGCTCACTAGGGGCGCCGAACACTGAAGCTTTCTTT; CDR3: CASSLGAPNTEAFF
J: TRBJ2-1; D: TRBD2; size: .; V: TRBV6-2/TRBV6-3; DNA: TGTGCCAGCACTTTAGCGGGAGATGAGCAGTTCTTC; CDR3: CASTLAGDEQFF
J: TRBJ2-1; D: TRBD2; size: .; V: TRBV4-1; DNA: TGCGCCAGCAGCCAAGGACGGCGGGGGGTCTACAATGAGCAGTTCTTC; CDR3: CASSQGRRGVYNEQFF
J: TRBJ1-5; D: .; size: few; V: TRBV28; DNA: TGTGCCAGCAGGCCCCGGGGGGCCAATCAGCCCCAGCATTTT; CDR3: CASRPRGANQPQHF
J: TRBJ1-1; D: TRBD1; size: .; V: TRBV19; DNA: TGTGCCAGTAGCGCGGACAGGGAAATCACTGAAGCTTTCTTT; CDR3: CASSADREITEAFF
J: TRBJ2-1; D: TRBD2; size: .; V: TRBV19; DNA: TGTGCCAGTAGTACCCAAGGACTAGCGGGCAATGAGCAGTTCTTC; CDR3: CASSTQGLAGNEQFF
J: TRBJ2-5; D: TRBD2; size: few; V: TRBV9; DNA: TGTGCCAGCAGCGTATCTAGCGGGGGGACGGAGACCCAGTACTTC; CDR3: CASSVSSGGTETQYF
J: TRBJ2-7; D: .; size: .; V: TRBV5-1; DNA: TGCGCCAGCAGCTGGGGTGGCCAAAACCCCTACGAGCAGTACTTC; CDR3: CASSWGGQNPYEQYF
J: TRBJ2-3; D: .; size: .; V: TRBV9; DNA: TGTGCCAGCAGCGCCCACGGGACTGAGGTTTTCACAGATACGCAGTATTTT; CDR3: CASSAHGTEVFTDTQYF
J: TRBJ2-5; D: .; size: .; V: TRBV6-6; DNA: TGTGCCAGCAGTTTTGACGGAGGGGAGACCCAGTACTTC; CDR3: CASSFDGGETQYF
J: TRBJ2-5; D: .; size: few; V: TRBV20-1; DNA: TGCAGTGCTAGACCCTACAACTCTCCGTCTACGACCTTGTACCAAGAGACCCAGTACTTC; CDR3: CSARPYNSPSTTLYQETQYF
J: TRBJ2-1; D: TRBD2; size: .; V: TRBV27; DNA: TGTGCCAGCACTATAGCGGGGCCATCCTACAATGAGCAGTTCTTC; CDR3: CASTIAGPSYNEQFF
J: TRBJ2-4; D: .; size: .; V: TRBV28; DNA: TGTGCCAGCAGTGTATTTCTTGGGGGGGCCAAAAACATTCAGTACTTC; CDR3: CASSVFLGGAKNIQYF
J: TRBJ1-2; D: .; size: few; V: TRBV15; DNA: TGTGCCACCAGCGCGGGACTTCCACATGGCTACACCTTC; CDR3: CATSAGLPHGYTF
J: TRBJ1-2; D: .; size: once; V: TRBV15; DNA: TGTGCCACCAGCAGAGAGGGCGCAGGGGTCTATGGCTACACCTTC; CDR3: CATSREGAGVYGYTF
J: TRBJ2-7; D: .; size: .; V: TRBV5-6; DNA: TGTGCCAGCAGCTTGGGGCATGGGGGCCTCTACGAGCAGTACTTC; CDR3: CASSLGHGGLYEQYF
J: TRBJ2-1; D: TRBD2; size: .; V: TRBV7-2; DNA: TGTGCCAGCAGCTTTGGGGGGGGTGGTTCCTACAATGAGCAGTTCTTC; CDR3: CASSFGGGGSYNEQFF
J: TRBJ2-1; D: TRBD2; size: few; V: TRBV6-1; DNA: TGTGCCATCGGCCGGACTAGACCCTACAATGAGCAGTTCTTC; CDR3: CAIGRTRPYNEQFF
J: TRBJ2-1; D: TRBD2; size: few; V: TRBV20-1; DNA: TGCAGTGCTTTTAGCGGGGGGACGTACAATGAGCAGTTCTTC; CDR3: CSAFSGGTYNEQFF
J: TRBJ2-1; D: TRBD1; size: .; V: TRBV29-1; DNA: TGCAGCGTTCCGGACAGGGGGTACAATGAGCAGTTCTTC; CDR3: CSVPDRGYNEQFF
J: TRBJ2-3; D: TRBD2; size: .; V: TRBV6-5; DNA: TGTGCCAGCAGTTATGCGGGGGGGTTAGATACGCAGTATTTT; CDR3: CASSYAGGLDTQYF
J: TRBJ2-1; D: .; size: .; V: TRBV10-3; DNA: TGTGCCATCAGTGAGGGGGAGATTTGGGATGAGCAGTTCTTC; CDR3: CAISEGEIWDEQFF
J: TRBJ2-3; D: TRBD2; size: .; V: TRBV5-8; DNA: TGTGCCAGCAGCTTCGCACTAGCGGGGGGACGGACCCACGGTGGGAACACGCAGTATTTT; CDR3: CASSFALAGGRTHGGNTQYF
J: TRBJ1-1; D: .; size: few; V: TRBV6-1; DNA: TGTGCCAGCAGGGTGGTCGGGGACACTGAAGCTTTCTTT; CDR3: CASRVVGDTEAFF
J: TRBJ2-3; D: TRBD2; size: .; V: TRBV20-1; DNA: TGCAGTGCGCTCGGGAGGGGGACTGTAGATACGCAGTATTTT; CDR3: CSALGRGTVDTQYF